These T cell receptor beta chains were read from a single sample in a study of OX40 agonist ivuxolimab in advanced cancers. Here immunoSEQ multiplex PCR was the method, and the copy in TCRdb shows in-frame clones only, minus some. The table lists some 46,000 clones, more than 70% of them singletons, with approximately 10% in the top ten. The sequenced sample was CD4+ or CD8+ T cells sorted from blood, obtained in a trial of the OX40 agonist ivuxolimab. The origin of the receptors is an adult with an advanced solid tumor such as melanoma, head and neck, liver or kidney cancer. The CDR3 runs from the conserved cysteine through the conserved F or W. Each record gives: V gene, clone size, D gene, J gene, CDR3 protein, CDR3 DNA. A D gene is named only where the DNA matches it firmly. Size is omitted from some rows. Given values are once, few, many or a class for expanded clones.

TRBV5-4	NA	NA	TRBJ1-6	CASSLREHLDSPLHF	TGTGCCAGCAGCTTGAGAGAGCACCTTGATTCACCCCTCCACTTT
TRBV7-9	NA	TRBD1	TRBJ2-1	CASSPRRQGRNEQFF	TGTGCCAGCAGCCCCCGCAGACAGGGCCGCAATGAGCAGTTCTTC
TRBV9	NA	NA	TRBJ1-1	CASSVGQGKTEAFF	TGTGCCAGCAGCGTAGGGCAGGGGAAGACTGAAGCTTTCTTT
TRBV2	NA	NA	TRBJ2-7	CASSGGTVTYEQYF	TGTGCCAGCAGTGGGGGGACGGTTACCTACGAGCAGTACTTC
TRBV5-1	once	NA	TRBJ2-7	CASSQRPSGASYEQYF	TGCGCCAGCAGCCAACGGCCAAGCGGAGCCTCCTACGAGCAGTACTTC
TRBV30	NA	TRBD1	TRBJ1-2	CAWSAVGQESYGYTF	TGTGCCTGGAGTGCAGTTGGACAGGAGAGCTATGGCTACACCTTC
TRBV11-1	once	NA	TRBJ1-1	CASSAGNTEAFF	TGTGCCAGCTCGGCCGGGAACACTGAAGCTTTCTTT
TRBV27	NA	NA	TRBJ1-4	CASGPFAGATNEKLFF	TGTGCCAGCGGACCCTTCGCCGGAGCAACTAATGAAAAACTGTTTTTT
TRBV11-3	NA	NA	TRBJ2-4	CASSSWGVEGAGRAKNIQYF	TGTGCCAGCAGCTCCTGGGGCGTCGAGGGAGCGGGTAGGGCCAAAAACATTCAGTACTTC
TRBV11-2	NA	TRBD1	TRBJ1-1	CASSLGQGAEDTEAFF	TGTGCCAGCAGCTTAGGACAGGGCGCCGAGGACACTGAAGCTTTCTTT
TRBV6-5	NA	TRBD2	TRBJ2-5	CASSYGGLAGETQYF	TGTGCCAGCAGTTACGGCGGTCTAGCGGGGGAGACCCAGTACTTC
TRBV6-5	NA	NA	TRBJ2-1	CASSYRGNEQFF	TGTGCCAGCAGTTATAGAGGCAATGAGCAGTTCTTC
TRBV13	NA	TRBD2	TRBJ2-5	CASSLVGLVHQETQYF	TGTGCCAGCAGCTTAGTGGGACTAGTCCACCAGGAGACCCAGTACTTC
TRBV11-3	NA	TRBD1	TRBJ1-1	CASSLLQGVLNTEAFF	TGTGCCAGCAGCTTATTACAGGGGGTGTTGAACACTGAAGCTTTCTTT
TRBV4-3	few	NA	TRBJ2-7	CASSQDPQTSYEQYF	TGCGCCAGCAGCCAAGATCCTCAGACCTCCTACGAGCAGTACTTC
TRBV5-5	once	NA	TRBJ2-3	CASSSLLFTDTQYF	TGTGCCAGCAGCTCTTTGCTGTTCACAGATACGCAGTATTTT
TRBV7-3	NA	NA	TRBJ1-1	CASSLTGAATEAFF	TGTGCCAGCAGCTTAACGGGGGCCGCCACTGAAGCTTTCTTT
TRBV19	NA	NA	TRBJ1-5	CASSIVPGLGNQPQHF	TGTGCCAGTAGTATAGTCCCGGGACTGGGGAATCAGCCCCAGCATTTT
TRBV19	NA	NA	TRBJ2-7	CASSERHSYEQYF	TGTGCCAGTAGTGAGCGTCACTCCTACGAGCAGTACTTC
TRBV27	NA	NA	TRBJ1-4	CASSLDPGLSEKLFF	TGTGCCAGCAGTTTAGACCCAGGGCTAAGTGAAAAACTGTTTTTT
TRBV5-1	NA	NA	TRBJ2-5	CASRRQAKGAQYF	TGCGCCAGCAGAAGACAGGCCAAAGGGGCCCAGTACTTC
TRBV29-1	few	NA	TRBJ1-2	CSVEDGKGLYGYTF	TGCAGCGTTGAAGATGGGAAGGGGCTCTATGGCTACACCTTC
TRBV18	NA	NA	TRBJ1-1	CASSPVSNTEAFF	TGTGCCAGCTCACCGGTATCGAACACTGAAGCTTTCTTT
TRBV7-3	NA	NA	TRBJ2-3	CASSLRGGADTQYF	TGTGCCAGCAGCTTAAGAGGGGGGGCGGATACGCAGTATTTT
TRBV28	NA	TRBD1	TRBJ1-5	CASSLWQGVEPQHF	TGTGCCAGCAGTTTATGGCAGGGGGTTGAGCCCCAGCATTTT
TRBV7-2	once	TRBD2	TRBJ2-7	CASSSLAVTSYEQYF	TGTGCCAGCAGCTCGCTAGCGGTAACCTCCTACGAGCAGTACTTC
TRBV7-2	once	TRBD1	TRBJ1-1	CASSLAMGQVPEAFF	TGTGCCAGCAGCTTAGCAATGGGACAGGTTCCTGAAGCTTTCTTT
TRBV5-4	NA	TRBD2	TRBJ2-7	CASSHLGGSVYEQYF	TGTGCCAGCAGCCATCTAGGCGGGAGTGTCTACGAGCAGTACTTC
TRBV7-9	NA	NA	TRBJ1-2	CASSLHRLRTLYGYTF	TGTGCCAGCAGCTTACACAGGCTCCGTACCCTCTATGGCTACACCTTC
TRBV5-4	NA	TRBD1	TRBJ1-4	CASSSDRGGEKLFF	TGTGCCAGCAGCTCCGACAGGGGTGGCGAAAAACTGTTTTTT